The entry below describes one T cell receptor (beta chain). It lacks a known antigen. Per-base quality was not reported, and no clone a single base away is much larger than it. CDR1 SGHRS and CDR2 YFSETQ are derived from the germline V gene. Clipping removes 4 bases from V and 16 bases from J, with 8 as the unmatched junction base count. Counted from cysteine to phenylalanine, this CDR3 has 13 amino acids. Just CDR3 DNA is preserved here, 39 bases in frame from base 1. The library was made by RT-PCR. Reads for this sample came from an Illumina HiSeq 2500. Using fastp trimming at Q25 and MiXCR clonotype assembly, TCRdb reanalyzed the public sequencing data and kept in-frame beta chains. Identical CDR3 proteins give one entry, which carries the most common genes and DNA. Recorded for this sample are about 700,000 distinct CDR3 sequences; 14% of them occurred a single time. 7.5% to 8% of the sample is held by the ten biggest clonotypes.

This specimen comes from a study of response to subunit inactivated influenza vaccine (dated by TCRdb to about 2018). With regard to the full study: To follow how T cells responded to a trivalent subunit inactivated influenza vaccine, the researchers relied on deep quantitative profiling of the T cell receptor repertoire.

What the study reported, not specific to this receptor: The authors suggested that each seasonal influenza vaccination may recruit only a limited number of new T cells.

The sample consisted of PBMCs from blood, taken approximately 15 days before vaccination. The chain links TRBV5-1 with TRBJ1-6; 10 central nucleotides agree with TRBD1. The sequence was obtained from a middle-aged man who received an inactivated influenza vaccine. Donor details come from another sample of the same person, matched by shared clones. The CDR3 protein is CASSPSTGGLLHF. The nucleotides read TGCGCCAGCAGCCCTTCGACAGGGGGCCTACTCCACTTT.